A single sample is the source of the 27 T cell receptor beta chains below, sequenced in a study of beta chain features in type 1 diabetes (dated 2018 in TCRdb). Library prep was done by the immunoSEQ multiplex PCR assay. The entire amount of isolated RNA was reverse transcribed using the High Capacity cDNA Reverse Transcription Kit, so the sequenced TCRB transcripts were expressed ones. In TCRdb, the immuneACCESS table is reduced to in-frame sequences with V and J assigned. These tables do not hold every clone; where another copy was compared, an unresolved V gene accounts for under half, and the others remain unexplained. The sample profile shows 900,000 or so clones; about a sixth of them were found once. The ten largest clones take up 0.02% to 0.025% of the sample. Sample: naive CD4+ T cells from blood. The cell subset or site label corresponds to: true naive CD4+ T cells. The receptors come from a woman aged 18-29 years in good health.

The genes are TRBV7-9 and TRBJ1-1; 7 positions agree with TRBD1. After removal of 5 bases from V and 7 bases from J, the junction contained 1 base not matched to a gene. CDR1 is SEHNR, CDR2 FQNEAQ, per germline (reference sequence). The CDR3 sequence is 11 residues long. CDR3 nucleotides: TGTGCCAGCAGCCGGGACAGTGAAGCTTTCTTT. Amino acids: CASSRDSEAFF.

V is TRBV5-4 and J is TRBJ2-5; D perhaps matches TRBD1 (7 bases). Germline-derived CDR1 and CDR2 are SGHNT and YYREEE (reference sequence). This CDR3 spans 14 amino acids. V was clipped by 4 bases and J by 5 bases, with 15 bases between them. The CDR3 spells CASSQSGGRETQYF. The CDR3 region has the DNA TGTGCCAGCAGCCAATCAGGGGGGAGGGAGACCCAGTACTTC.

In its sample, this clone was seen a few times. CDR3 nucleotides: TGCGCCAGCAGCGTCGCGCAAGTTTCATACAATGAGCAGTTCTTC. Its translation is CASSVAQVSYNEQFF. The chain carries TRBV5-1 and TRBJ2-1, with unresolved D. The CDR3 sequence is 15 residues long. Germline CDR1 SGHRS, CDR2 YFSETQ. With 4 bases removed from V and 4 bases from J, the gap between germline ends came to 15 bases.

The chain joins TRBV11-2 to TRBJ2-5, with 11 bases that match TRBD1. Unmatched junction bases numbered 6, after V lost 5 bases and J lost 1 base. The CDR3 spans 16 residues. CDR1 and CDR2 from the germline V gene are SGHAT and FQNNGV. The CDR3 sequence: CASSRTGGRVQETQYF. CDR3 DNA: TGTGCCAGCAGCAGGACAGGGGGCAGGGTCCAAGAGACCCAGTACTTC.

This clone occurred a few times. CDR3 amino acids: CASSYKRGNEQFF. The CDR3 DNA reads TGTGCCAGCAGTTATAAACGGGGCAATGAGCAGTTCTTC. The chain has TRBV6-5 and TRBJ2-1, with D possibly matching TRBD2 (5 bases). Deletions cut 3 bases from V and 6 bases from J, with 9 bases between. CDR3 length equals 13 residues. Germline assignment: CDR1 MNHEY and CDR2 SVGAGI.

This clone was seen more than once but under ten times. The chain is built from TRBV27 and TRBJ1-5; tentatively, D is TRBD1 (6 bases). The CDR3 has 15 amino acids. The ends were cut back, 5 bases at V and 6 bases at J, with 17 bases in the middle. Germline values: CDR1 MNHEY, CDR2 SMNVEV (reference sequence). For the CDR3, the DNA is TGTGCCAGCAGTACAGGGTTTAACGGTTTTCAGCCCCAGCATTTT. Protein: CASSTGFNGFQPQHF.

The chain is built from TRBV7-9 and TRBJ2-4; D possibly corresponds to TRBD2 (5 bases). Trimming left V 3 bases short and J 7 bases short, with 16 bases between. CDR1 and CDR2 from the germline V gene are SEHNR and FQNEAQ (reference sequence). The CDR3 runs 15 residues. The CDR3 reads CASSLGWAEGNIQYF. As DNA, the CDR3 is TGTGCCAGCAGCTTGGGTTGGGCCGAGGGCAACATTCAGTACTTC.

This clone showed up just a few times. The J gene is TRBJ1-5, the V gene TRBV27; 9 nucleotides align to TRBD1. V gave up 3 bases and J gave up 7 bases; unmatched junction bases: 13. This CDR3 comprises 17 residues. Germline V lookup: CDR1 MNHEY, CDR2 SMNVEV (reference sequence). The CDR3 is CASSLSTGTGLPQPQHF. CDR3 bases: TGTGCCAGCAGTTTGTCGACCGGGACAGGGCTACCACAGCCCCAGCATTTT.

This clone appeared a single time. This chain joins TRBV28 and TRBJ1-2, with D uncertain. This CDR3 is built from 12 residues. Trimming shortened V by 7 bases and J by 5 bases, and 11 bases separated the two germline ends. CDR1 is MDHEN and CDR2 is SYDVKM in the germline V gene. CDR3 sequence: CASTDGEYGYTF. In nucleotides, the CDR3 is TGTGCCAGCACGGACGGGGAGTATGGCTACACCTTC.

This clone was picked up a small number of times. J is TRBJ2-7 and V is TRBV7-9; 7 bases agree with TRBD2. The CDR3 extends over 15 amino acids. With V trimmed by 1 base and J by 6 bases, 9 bases remained unmatched. Germline V gene data show CDR1 as SEHNR and CDR2 as FQNEAQ (reference sequence). The CDR3 protein is CASSLGERLAGEQYF. For the CDR3, the DNA is TGTGCCAGCAGCTTAGGGGAGAGACTAGCAGGCGAGCAGTACTTC. Full variable domain (remainder filled in from reference TRBV7-9 and TRBJ2-7): DTGVSQNPRHKITKRGQNVTFRCDPISEHNRLYWYRQTLGQGPEFLTYFQNEAQLEKSRLLSDRFSAERPKGSFSTLEIQRTEQGDSAMYLCASSLGERLAGEQYFGPGTRLTVT.

The chain links TRBV4-2 to TRBJ2-5, with D possibly matching TRBD2 (6 bases). The V gene lost 3 bases and the J gene lost 5 bases, with 22 bases spanning the gap. CDR3 length equals 17 residues. CDR1 and CDR2 (germline): LGHNA, YNFKEQ. The CDR3 DNA reads as TGTGCCAGCAGCCAGAATTGGCGGGACGGCTTCCGCGAGACCCAGTACTTC. Protein sequence: CASSQNWRDGFRETQYF.

There are a few counts of this clone. CDR3 DNA sequence: TGTGCCACCAGCAGAGATCCAAGCGGGGAGCAGTACTTC. Translating gives CATSRDPSGEQYF. This rearrangement joins TRBV15 to TRBJ2-7; tentative D call: TRBD2 (6 bases). The germline V and J ends were trimmed by 0 bases and 7 bases, with 10 bases remaining between them. The CDR3 spans 13 residues. The germline CDR1 and CDR2 sequences are LNHNV and YYDKDF (reference sequence).

Only a few counts were recorded for this clone. The chain has TRBV20-1 and TRBJ1-4; no reliable D call. Germline V CDR1 and CDR2: DFQATT, SNEGSKA (reference sequence). V lost 6 bases, J lost 5 bases, and 7 bases lay in between. This CDR3 spans 11 amino acids. The CDR3 reads CSAERNEKLFF. CDR3 DNA: TGCAGTGCCGAGAGAAATGAAAAACTGTTTTTT.

This clone was counted between two and nine times. V gene TRBV7-2 combines with J gene TRBJ1-2; a possible D gene is TRBD1 (6 bases). Germline V gene lookup returns CDR1 SGHTA and CDR2 FQGNSA. The V end was cut by 4 bases, the J end by 12 bases, with 18 bases between. The CDR3 is 13 residues long. CDR3 nucleotides: TGTGCCAGCAGCTCGTCCCGGGGGGCGCAGGACACCTTC. This translates into CASSSSRGAQDTF.

CDR3 amino acids: CASSEGRWEQYF. CDR3 coding DNA: TGTGCCAGCAGCGAGGGACGGTGGGAGCAGTACTTC. This sequence joins TRBV7-2 and TRBJ2-7; possibly TRBD1 or TRBD2 for D (5 bases each). Trimming took off 5 bases at V and 7 bases at J, with 12 bases between the two ends. Germline CDR1 is SGHTA and CDR2 is FQGNSA. The CDR3 is made up of 12 amino acids.

Concerning this clone itself: The same CDR3 also results from other DNA sequences found in this sample. The rearrangement links TRBV5-4 to TRBJ2-1; no reliable D call. Germline V lookup: CDR1 SGHNT, CDR2 YYREEE (reference sequence). The CDR3 loop spans 15 amino acids. V was trimmed by 0 bases and J by 0 bases, leaving 7 bases between them. This chain's CDR3 is CASSLGRSSYNEQFF. The CDR3 bases are TGTGCCAGCAGCTTGGGCCGGAGCTCCTACAATGAGCAGTTCTTC.

This clone was found a few times. The chain joins TRBV7-9 to TRBJ1-1; D perhaps matches TRBD1 (5 bases). V shed 5 bases and J shed 1 base, with 11 bases lying between them. Germline CDR1 reads SEHNR; CDR2 reads FQNEAQ (reference sequence). The CDR3 has 14 residues. CDR3 nucleotides: TGTGCCAGCAGCGCCGGGACTACGAACACTGAAGCTTTCTTT. As protein: CASSAGTTNTEAFF.

The chain uses TRBV11-2 and TRBJ1-2, with TRBD1 matching over 8 bases. CDR3 length: 14 amino acids. Germline V CDR1 and CDR2: SGHAT, FQNNGV. After removal of 8 bases from V and 7 bases from J, the junction contained 12 bases not matched to a gene. CDR3 DNA: TGTGCCAGCTCCCCGCGACAGGGGTGGGGTGGCTACACCTTC. Translation gives CASSPRQGWGGYTF.

V is TRBV21-1 and J is TRBJ2-7; the table's D gene call, TRBD2, was not cross checked with the DNA. TRBV21-1 is classified as a pseudogene. There are 20 residues in the CDR3. The CDR3 loop reads CASSKGPNRSLSGQTYEQYF. The CDR3 coding sequence is TGTGCCAGCAGCAAAGGACCGAACCGATCTCTAAGCGGGCAAACCTACGAGCAGTACTTC.

The J gene is TRBJ2-7, the V gene TRBV20-1; D not resolved. Germline V gene lookup returns CDR1 DFQATT and CDR2 SNEGSKA (reference sequence). V was trimmed by 0 bases and J by 7 bases, leaving 4 bases between them. There are 10 residues in the CDR3. As DNA, the CDR3 is TGCAGTGCTAGAGATAAGGAGCAGTACTTC. As protein: CSARDKEQYF.

The CDR3 sequence is CAISREATYNEQFF. DNA of the CDR3: TGTGCCATCAGTAGGGAGGCGACCTACAATGAGCAGTTCTTC. The rearrangement joins TRBV10-3 to TRBJ2-1; TRBD2 might be the D (6 bases). The V end was cut by 5 bases, the J end by 2 bases, with 10 bases between. CDR3 length: 14 amino acids. The germline V gene has CDR1 ENHRY and CDR2 SYGVKD.

The chain employs TRBV5-6 and TRBJ1-1; a possible D gene is TRBD1 (5 bases). CDR1 SGHDT and CDR2 YYEEEE come from the germline V gene. Trimming took off 1 base at V and 1 base at J, with 14 bases between the two ends. The CDR3 runs to 16 residues. The CDR3 region is CASSLLVRVTNTEAFF. The CDR3 DNA is TGTGCCAGCAGCTTGCTTGTCAGGGTGACGAACACTGAAGCTTTCTTT.

The rearrangement joins TRBV11-2 to TRBJ2-1; weak D call: TRBD2 (5 bases). V lost 2 bases, J lost 4 bases, and 12 bases lay in between. Germline CDR1 and CDR2: SGHAT and FQNNGV. The CDR3 is 15 amino acids. The CDR3, as DNA: TGTGCCAGCAGCTTAAGTAGCGCCATATACAATGAGCAGTTCTTC. Its translation: CASSLSSAIYNEQFF. The full variable domain, completed using reference TRBV11-2 and TRBJ2-1, is EAGVAQSPRYKIIEKRQSVAFWCNPISGHATLYWYQQILGQGPKLLIQFQNNGVVDDSQLPKDRFSAERLKGVDSTLKIQPAKLEDSAVYLCASSLSSAIYNEQFFGPGTRLTVL.

The rearrangement joins TRBV19 to TRBJ2-2, with no clear D. The CDR3 totals 15 residues. Between the trimmed V and J ends, which lost 7 bases and 2 bases, there was a span of 14 bases. Germline CDR1 LNHDA, CDR2 SQIVND (reference sequence). The CDR3, as DNA: TGTGCCAGTATGTTCGGACCCATCAACACCGGGGAGCTGTTTTTT. As protein: CASMFGPINTGELFF. The full variable domain, its missing parts supplied by reference TRBV19 and TRBJ2-2, is DGGITQSPKYLFRKEGQNVTLSCEQNLNHDAMYWYRQDPGQGLRLIYYSQIVNDFQKGDIAEGYSVSREKKESFPLTVTSAQKNPTAFYLCASMFGPINTGELFFGEGSRLTVL.

The chain uses TRBV7-3 and TRBJ2-5; the match to TRBD1 covers 9 bases. Germline CDR1 SGHTA, CDR2 FQGTGA. Trimming took 5 bases from V and 4 from J; bases not matched to a gene: 8. This CDR3 is built from 15 residues. The CDR3 loop is CASSPTGTGRETQYF. The CDR3 nucleotides read TGTGCCAGCAGCCCCACCGGGACAGGGCGAGAGACCCAGTACTTC. The entire variable domain, with the rest obtained from reference TRBV7-3 and TRBJ2-5, is as follows: GAGVSQTPSNKVTEKGKYVELRCDPISGHTALYWYRQSLGQGPEFLIYFQGTGAADDSGLPNDRFFAVRPEGSVSTLKIQRTERGDSAVYLCASSPTGTGRETQYFGPGTRLLVL.

This clone showed up just a few times. This rearrangement joins TRBV13 to TRBJ1-2; D may be TRBD1 (6 bases). Germline V gene data show CDR1 as PRHDT and CDR2 as FYEKMQ (reference sequence). The CDR3 is 15 residues long. V lost 5 bases and J lost 4, with 17 bases in between. Here the CDR3 reads CASSKRRGGIYGYTF. CDR3 bases: TGTGCCAGCAGCAAACGTCGAGGGGGGATCTATGGCTACACCTTC.

This clone has only a few counts. The rearrangement uses TRBV4-3 and TRBJ1-2; the D gene is possibly TRBD1 (5 bases). The CDR3 is 17 residues long. CDR1 and CDR2 from the germline V gene are LGHNA and YSLEER. Trimming shortened V by 1 base and J by 2 bases, and 17 bases separated the two germline ends. In nucleotides, the CDR3 is TGCGCCAGCAGCCAAGGAATGAACGTCAGGGAAAACTATGGCTACACCTTC. It is translated as CASSQGMNVRENYGYTF.